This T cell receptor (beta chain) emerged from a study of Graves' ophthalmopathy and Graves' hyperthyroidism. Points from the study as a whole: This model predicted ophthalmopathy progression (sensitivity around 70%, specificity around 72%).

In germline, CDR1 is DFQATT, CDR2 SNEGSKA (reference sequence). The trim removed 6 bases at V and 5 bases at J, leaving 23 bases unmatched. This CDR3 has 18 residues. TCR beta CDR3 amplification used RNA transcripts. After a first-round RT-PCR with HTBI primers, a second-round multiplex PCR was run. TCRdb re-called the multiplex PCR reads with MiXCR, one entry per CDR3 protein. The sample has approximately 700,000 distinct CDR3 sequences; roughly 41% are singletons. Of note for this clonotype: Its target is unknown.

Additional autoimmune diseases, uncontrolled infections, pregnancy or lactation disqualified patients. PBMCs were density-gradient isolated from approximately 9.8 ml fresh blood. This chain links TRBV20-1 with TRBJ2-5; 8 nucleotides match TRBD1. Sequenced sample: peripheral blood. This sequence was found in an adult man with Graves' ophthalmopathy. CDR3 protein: CSAPTIAGGAGGMETQYF. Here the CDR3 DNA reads TGCAGTGCCCCGACCATCGCAGGGGGCGCAGGGGGGATGGAGACCCAGTACTTC.